Below, one T cell receptor beta chain is given with its context. Its antigen target is currently unknown. Nothing much larger sits one base from this clone, and base qualities are not available. These data are taken from a study of T cells in Graves' hyperthyroidism and ophthalmopathy (dated by TCRdb to about 2019). Describing the broader study: TCR V-J signatures able to tell the groups apart were searched for in a discovery cohort of 90 to 100 patients, of whom roughly 42 had Graves' ophthalmopathy and around 58 had stable Graves' hyperthyroidism. Following sampling, methimazole starting at 30 mg daily was given to hyperthyroidism patients, and high-dose intravenous methylprednisolone was given to ophthalmopathy patients. The roughly 90 discovery patients were divided at random into training and test sets in a 7:3 ratio. Thyroid tissue and blood T-cell repertoires from over 5 Graves' hyperthyroidism patients were also compared in the study. The paper reports TCR Vbeta CDR3 sequencing of approximately 130 peripheral blood samples: 40 or so ophthalmopathy, about 75 hyperthyroidism and roughly 17 progressor patients. An independent validation cohort of fewer than 20 hyperthyroidism patients and about 16 patients who later progressed to ophthalmopathy tested prospective prediction of ophthalmopathy.

V gives up 0 bases and J gives up 0 bases, and the segment between their germline ends measures 9 bases. Looking up the germline V gene yields CDR1 SGHRS and CDR2 YFSETQ. From cysteine to phenylalanine, the CDR3 is 15 amino acids long. Only the CDR3 DNA stays, 45 bases, in frame from base 1. Study-wide findings and limitations: No statistical method was used to fix the sample size in advance, and group allocation was not hidden from the investigators. In validation, the model predicted progression to ophthalmopathy a median of approximately 6.6 months before onset, with roughly 68% sensitivity and just under 75% specificity. Most expanded thyroid clonotypes (frequency above 0.001) were also detected in blood, suggesting blood repertoires may reflect thyroid immune responses. In cross-validation, a model built on a 13 V-J signature told ophthalmopathy apart from stable hyperthyroidism with 85% to 90% sensitivity and roughly 83% specificity, and in testing the same model reached 80%/75%.

Amplification of TCR beta CDR3 regions was carried out from RNA transcripts. A first-round RT-PCR of the TCR CDR3 used the HTBI primer set with the Qiagen OneStep RT-PCR kit. A second multiplex PCR round built the libraries, followed by size selection and purification. Libraries were sequenced paired-end with 100 bp reads on an Illumina HiSeq2000. In the original analysis: SOAPnuke was used to process the raw data, throwing out any read that contained adapters or uncalled bases, had a mean Phred below 15, or lacked an exact constant-primer or identifier match. COPE v1.2.5 was used to merge high-quality paired reads, and clonotypes were defined as unique nucleotide sequences. MiTCR v1.1 was used to align the clonotypes against IMGT TRBV, TRBD and TRBJ reference segments. The analysis was restricted to V-J combinations with a frequency above 0.0001, which together covered around 99% of the repertoires. The TCS score was defined as F50 (clonal expansion) divided by E x V (chaos), with BLOSUM62-based TCRdist calculated between CDR3 peptides within each V-J. Welch's t-statistics and random forest reduced 500 to 650 V-J features to 10 to 15, which were used in a naive Bayes classifier (R e1071). The similarity between thyroid and blood repertoires was quantified using the Morisita-Horn index. TCRdb's own reprocessing of the public reads used fastp at Q25 and MiXCR and kept productive beta chains. Each record represents a unique CDR3 protein, reported with the most common genes and DNA among its rows. The V and J calls were determined by TCRdb, not by the authors. The sample yields approximately 98,000 distinct CDR3 sequences; approximately 42% were counted once. Of the sample, roughly 10% is held by the ten largest clones.

Graves' hyperthyroidism was defined as stable when no progression to ophthalmopathy occurred over 18 months of follow-up. Hyperthyroidism patients were newly diagnosed, with disease duration under 2 months, and aged 18 to 65 years. Patients with uncontrolled infections, other autoimmune diseases, pregnancy or lactation were excluded. Clinical symptoms, serum thyroxine and TRAb, thyroid ultrasound, and orbital computed tomography formed the basis for the diagnoses. Total RNA was extracted with Trizol reagent, and quality was checked on an Agilent 2100 Bioanalyzer. Sequencing was done on a sample of peripheral blood or thyroid tissue (not recorded which). Recombination joined TRBV5-1 with TRBJ1-1; no D segment can be confidently identified. The receptor's source is a woman in her twenties or thirties with Graves' hyperthyroidism. The nucleotides read TGCGCCAGCAGCTTGGCCGGTAGCCTGAACACTGAAGCTTTCTTT. It translates as CASSLAGSLNTEAFF.